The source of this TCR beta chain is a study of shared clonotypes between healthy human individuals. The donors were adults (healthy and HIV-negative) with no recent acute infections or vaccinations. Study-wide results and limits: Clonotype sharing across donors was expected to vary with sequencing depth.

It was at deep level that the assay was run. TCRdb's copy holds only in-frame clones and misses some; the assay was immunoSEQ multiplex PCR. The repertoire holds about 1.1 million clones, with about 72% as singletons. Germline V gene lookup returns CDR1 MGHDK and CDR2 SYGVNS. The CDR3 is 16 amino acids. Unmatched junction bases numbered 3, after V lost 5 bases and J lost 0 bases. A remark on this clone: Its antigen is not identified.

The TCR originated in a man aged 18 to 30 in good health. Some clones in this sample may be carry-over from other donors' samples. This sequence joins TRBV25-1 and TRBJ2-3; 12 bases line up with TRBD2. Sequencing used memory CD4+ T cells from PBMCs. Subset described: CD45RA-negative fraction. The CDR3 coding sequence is TGTGCCAGCAGTCGCGGACTAGCGGGGAGCACAGATACGCAGTATTTT. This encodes CASSRGLAGSTDTQYF.